The 26 T cell receptor beta chains below were found in one sample sequenced in a study of vaccination and CD4 T cells after COVID-19. The treatment was: approximately 11-day PBMC culture with coronavirus spike peptide pools or control peptides (ViraFEST assay). No antigen has been identified for these receptors. The assay that was used to sequence DNA from cultured CD4+ T cells was the Oncomine TCR Beta short-read assay. MiXCR was run by TCRdb on the PCR reads, yielding one entry per CDR3 protein. Of 15,000 to 20,000 distinct CDR3 sequences listed, over 40% were seen once; the top ten hold 2.5%. Material: CD4+ T cells from blood, cultured in vitro, obtained after SARS-CoV-2 vaccination. Receptors were obtained from a human donor who had recovered from COVID-19.

The chain joins TRBV20-1 to TRBJ1-2; 9 bases map to TRBD1. With V trimmed by 3 bases and J by 8 bases, 7 bases remained unmatched. Looked up from germline, CDR1 is DFQATT and CDR2 is SNEGSKA (reference sequence). The CDR3 contains 13 residues. CDR3 sequence: CSASITGGKGYTF. The CDR3 coding sequence is TGCAGTGCTAGCATTACAGGGGGCAAGGGCTACACCTTC.

V usage is TRBV19 and J usage is TRBJ2-2, with TRBD1 matching over 9 bases. This CDR3 is built from 14 residues. Per the germline V gene, CDR1 is LNHDA and CDR2 is SQIVND (reference sequence). V shed 8 bases and J 3 bases; nucleotides not matched to a gene: 4. CDR3 protein: CASQDRGDTGELFF. DNA for the CDR3: TGTGCCAGTCAGGACAGGGGCGACACCGGGGAGCTGTTTTTT. Filled out from reference TRBV19 and TRBJ2-2, the complete variable domain reads DGGITQSPKYLFRKEGQNVTLSCEQNLNHDAMYWYRQDPGQGLRLIYYSQIVNDFQKGDIAEGYSVSREKKESFPLTVTSAQKNPTAFYLCASQDRGDTGELFFGEGSRLTVL.

V is TRBV7-8 and J is TRBJ2-6; D possibly uses TRBD1 or TRBD2 (5 bases each). V dropped 4 bases and J dropped 1 base, with 11 bases sitting between them. CDR1 is SGHVS, CDR2 FQNEAQ, per germline. The CDR3 runs to 16 residues. The CDR3 DNA reads TGTGCCAGCAGCTCGGGGCGAGCGTCTGGGGCCAACGTCCTGACTTTC. Translating it yields CASSSGRASGANVLTF.

This clonotype was seen a few times. V usage is TRBV20-1 and J usage is TRBJ2-1, with TRBD2 matching 9 bases. The germline gives CDR1 DFQATT, CDR2 SNEGSKA (reference sequence). CDR3 length equals 12 residues. J lost 8 bases, V lost 3 bases, and 2 bases had no gene match. DNA for the CDR3: TGCAGTGCTAGGCCTAGCGGGGATGAGCAGTTCTTC. As protein: CSARPSGDEQFF.

V usage is TRBV19 and J usage is TRBJ2-1; tentative D call: TRBD2 (6 bases). V lost 8 bases and J 3 bases, leaving 20 bases between the germline ends. Germline loops: CDR1 LNHDA, CDR2 SQIVND (reference sequence). The CDR3 length is 16 residues. The chain's CDR3 is CASSPAGRRSYNEQFF. CDR3 nucleotides: TGTGCCAGTTCTCCGGCGGGGCGCCGGAGCTACAATGAGCAGTTCTTC.

This sequence joins TRBV9 and TRBJ2-5, with D possibly being TRBD2 (6 bases). V gave up 0 bases and J gave up 5 bases, with 14 bases separating them. The CDR3 runs 15 residues. The V gene's germline CDR1 is SGDLS and CDR2 YYNGEE. The CDR3 coding sequence is TGTGCCAGCAGCGTAGGTGGAGGGAGAGAGGAGACCCAGTACTTC. Amino acids: CASSVGGGREETQYF.

V and J are TRBV20-1 and TRBJ2-2, with 9 nucleotides matching TRBD2. The CDR3 length is 14 residues. V gave up 3 bases and J gave up 7 bases; unmatched junction bases: 6. Germline assignment: CDR1 DFQATT and CDR2 SNEGSKA (reference sequence). The CDR3 loop is CSARAGGPIGELFF. CDR3 nucleotides: TGCAGTGCTAGGGCGGGAGGGCCCATCGGGGAGCTGTTTTTT.

The CDR3 loop reads CSPDQCTDTQYF. The CDR3 DNA is TGCAGCCCCGACCAGTGCACAGATACGCAGTATTTT. V gene TRBV29-1 combines with J gene TRBJ2-3; D call uncertain. This CDR3 region has 12 residues. Trimming pared 8 bases from V and 1 base from J, leaving 10 bases between. Looked up from germline, CDR1 is SQVTM and CDR2 is ANQGSEA.

The V gene is TRBV5-5, the J gene TRBJ1-5; 9 bases map to TRBD1. The V gene end was trimmed by 5 bases and the J gene end by 2 bases; junction bases not matched to a gene: 8. The CDR3 totals 16 residues. Germline CDR1 and CDR2: SGHKS and YYEKEE (reference sequence). This chain's CDR3 is CASSFPDRGGNQPQHF. The CDR3 DNA reads as TGTGCCAGCAGTTTTCCCGACAGGGGGGGCAATCAGCCCCAGCATTTT.

The chain recombines TRBV25-1 with TRBJ1-1; 7 nucleotides match TRBD1. From germline, CDR1 is MGHDK and CDR2 SYGVNS. Losses at the gene ends were 1 base for V and 4 bases for J; bases not matched to a gene: 6. This CDR3 spans 15 amino acids. CDR3 sequence: CASSESTGEGTEAFF. The DNA for the CDR3 is TGTGCCAGCAGTGAATCTACAGGGGAGGGCACTGAAGCTTTCTTT. The full variable domain, with the rest looked up from reference TRBV25-1 and TRBJ1-1, is EADIYQTPRYLVIGTGKKITLECSQTMGHDKMYWYQQDPGMELHLIHYSYGVNSTEKGDLSSESTVSRIRTEHFPLTLESARPSHTSQYLCASSESTGEGTEAFFGQGTRLTVV.

This chain uses TRBV10-3 with TRBJ2-3; 7 nucleotides match TRBD2. Germline V gene lookup returns CDR1 ENHRY and CDR2 SYGVKD. CDR3 length: 13 amino acids. With V trimmed by 7 bases and J by 6 bases, 7 bases remained unmatched. The CDR3, as DNA: TGTGCCATCATGGCGGGTAGCGGGGATACGCAGTATTTT. Residues: CAIMAGSGDTQYF.

CDR3 bases: TGTGCCAGCAGCTTCCGGACTAGCGAGGGGACCCAGTACTTC. Encoded protein: CASSFRTSEGTQYF. V gene TRBV7-2 combines with J gene TRBJ2-5; 9 bases agree with TRBD2. CDR1 is SGHTA, CDR2 FQGNSA, per germline. With 3 bases clipped from V and 7 bases from J, the junction kept 6 bases outside the gene matches. The CDR3 is made up of 14 amino acids.

The chain employs TRBV10-3 and TRBJ2-1, with 11 bases identical to TRBD1. The ends lost 4 bases at V and 6 bases at J; junction bases unmatched: 11. CDR3 length: 17 residues. Germline assignment: CDR1 ENHRY and CDR2 SYGVKD. The CDR3 loop is CAISALQGQGEGNEQFF. Written as DNA, the CDR3 is TGTGCCATCAGTGCATTGCAGGGACAGGGGGAAGGCAATGAGCAGTTCTTC.

This clonotype was seen a handful of times. The chain couples TRBV7-9 to TRBJ1-1; D gene uncertain. CDR1 is SEHNR and CDR2 is FQNEAQ in the germline V gene (reference sequence). The CDR3 totals 12 residues. The V and J ends lost 1 base and 8 bases respectively, with 8 bases between them. The CDR3 here is CASSLGQLEAFF. Here the CDR3 DNA reads TGTGCCAGCAGCTTAGGGCAGCTAGAAGCTTTCTTT.

Worth noting for this clonotype: At one of its ends the junction is not consistent with the germline gene, which may arise from a read error. This rearrangement joins TRBV27 to TRBJ2-5, with 7 bases aligning to TRBD1. The CDR3 is 13 residues long. From germline, CDR1 is MNHEY and CDR2 SMNVEV (reference sequence). The DNA for the CDR3 is TGTACCAGCGGAAGGGACAGACAAGAGACCCAGTACTTC. Translated: CTSGRDRQETQYF.

This clonotype has more than one count but fewer than ten. V is TRBV7-9 and J is TRBJ2-3; D is possibly TRBD2 (7 bases). Germline-derived CDR1 and CDR2 are SEHNR and FQNEAQ (reference sequence). This CDR3 is 15 amino acids long. Trimming removed 5 bases at V and 3 bases at J, with 15 bases between. The CDR3, as DNA: TGTGCCAGCAGCCCGGGGGGCGGGATGACAGATACGCAGTATTTT. Translation: CASSPGGGMTDTQYF.

This sequence joins TRBV6-1 and TRBJ1-1; D call uncertain. Germline-derived CDR1 and CDR2 are MNHNS and SASEGT. The CDR3 spans 11 residues. With 5 bases removed from V and 4 bases from J, the gap between germline ends came to 5 bases. CDR3 region: CASSTVTEAFF. The CDR3 nucleotides are TGTGCCAGCAGTACAGTCACTGAAGCTTTCTTT.

The rearrangement joins TRBV19 to TRBJ2-1; D possibly corresponds to TRBD1 (6 bases). Trimming stripped 6 bases from V and 0 bases from J, with 12 bases between. The CDR3 is 15 residues long. CDR1 LNHDA and CDR2 SQIVND come from the germline V gene (reference sequence). CDR3 coding DNA: TGTGCCAGTAGATTAGACAGGAGCTCCTACAATGAGCAGTTCTTC. This sequence encodes CASRLDRSSYNEQFF.

The V gene is TRBV10-2, the J gene TRBJ2-7; tentatively, D is TRBD2 (6 bases). The germline CDR1 and CDR2 sequences are WSHSY and SAAADI. This CDR3 spans 14 amino acids. Trimming removed 5 bases at V and 2 bases at J, with 13 bases between. CDR3 DNA: TGCGCCAGCAGTATTAGCGGAGGGGCCTACGAGCAGTACTTC. Its protein is CASSISGGAYEQYF.

This chain joins TRBV20-1 and TRBJ2-3, with TRBD2 matching 8 bases. The germline V gene encodes CDR1 DFQATT and CDR2 SNEGSKA (reference sequence). The CDR3 covers 13 residues. The V and J ends lost 3 bases and 6 bases, in that order; junction bases with no gene match: 5. The CDR3 spells CSARKAGADTQYF. In DNA form, the CDR3 reads TGCAGTGCTAGGAAAGCGGGAGCTGATACGCAGTATTTT.

The chain links TRBV28 to TRBJ1-5; D unresolved. Trimming left V 4 bases short and J 1 base short, with 8 bases between. Per the germline V gene, CDR1 is MDHEN and CDR2 is SYDVKM. The CDR3 length is 14 residues. Here the CDR3 reads CASSYVNSNQPQHF. CDR3 nucleotides: TGTGCCAGCAGTTACGTTAACAGCAATCAGCCCCAGCATTTT.

V usage is TRBV20-1 and J usage is TRBJ1-6; possible D gene TRBD1, 6 bases. In germline, CDR1 is DFQATT, CDR2 SNEGSKA (reference sequence). V was cut by 4 bases and J by 4 bases, with 8 bases left in between. The CDR3 length is 13 residues. Here the CDR3 DNA reads TGCAGTGCTAAGACAGGATATAATTCACCCCTCCACTTT. Translation: CSAKTGYNSPLHF.

The CDR3 sequence: CASSRAGNTEAFF. The CDR3 coding sequence is TGTGCCAGCTCGAGGGCGGGGAACACTGAAGCTTTCTTT. J is TRBJ1-1 and V is TRBV28; no clear D gene. The germline CDR1 and CDR2 sequences are MDHEN and SYDVKM. This CDR3 comprises 13 residues. Deletions cut 8 bases from V and 1 base from J, with 11 bases between.

The chain joins TRBV12-3 or TRBV12-4 to TRBJ1-2; the match to TRBD1 covers 7 bases. This CDR3 comprises 14 residues. Trimming took 10 bases from V and 4 from J; bases not matched to a gene: 12. CDR3 bases: TGTGCCACCAGAAGTAGGGGGACAGCCTATGGCTACACCTTC. This encodes CATRSRGTAYGYTF.

The genes are TRBV6-1 and TRBJ2-7, with TRBD2 matching 11 bases. The CDR3 is 13 amino acids. Trimming removed 5 bases from V and 4 bases from J; junction bases left unmatched: 1. Germline V gene lookup returns CDR1 MNHNS and CDR2 SASEGT. The CDR3 spells CASSPSGRYEQYF. Written as DNA, the CDR3 is TGTGCCAGCAGTCCTAGCGGGAGGTACGAGCAGTACTTC.

This rearrangement joins TRBV20-1 to TRBJ1-1; D gene ambiguous. Trimming pared 3 bases from V and 1 base from J, leaving 9 bases between. Germline loops: CDR1 DFQATT, CDR2 SNEGSKA (reference sequence). The CDR3 covers 13 residues. The CDR3 region has the DNA TGCAGTGCTAGTGTTGGCACGAACACTGAAGCTTTCTTT. Protein product: CSASVGTNTEAFF.